This TCR beta chain is drawn from a study of Graves' ophthalmopathy and Graves' hyperthyroidism. RNA transcripts provided the template for amplifying TCR beta CDR3 regions. Scientists carried out first-round RT-PCR using HTBI primers and then a second-round multiplex PCR. TCRdb called the multiplex PCR reads again in MiXCR, with one record for every CDR3 protein. Here the sample spans approximately 540,000 distinct CDR3 sequences, 35% to 40% being singletons. This clonotype occurred once. The CDR3 loop spans 16 amino acids. Losses at the gene ends were 5 bases for V and 5 bases for J; bases not matched to a gene: 11. CDR1 LNHDA and CDR2 SQIVND come from the germline V gene (reference sequence).

The genes are TRBV19 and TRBJ2-5; the match to TRBD2 covers 10 bases. This receptor was obtained from an adult man with Graves' hyperthyroidism. The sample comprised peripheral blood or thyroid tissue (not recorded which). The CDR3 protein is CASSPRGSGGPETQYF. CDR3 DNA sequence: TGTGCCAGTAGTCCGCGTGGTAGCGGGGGGCCCGAGACCCAGTACTTC.